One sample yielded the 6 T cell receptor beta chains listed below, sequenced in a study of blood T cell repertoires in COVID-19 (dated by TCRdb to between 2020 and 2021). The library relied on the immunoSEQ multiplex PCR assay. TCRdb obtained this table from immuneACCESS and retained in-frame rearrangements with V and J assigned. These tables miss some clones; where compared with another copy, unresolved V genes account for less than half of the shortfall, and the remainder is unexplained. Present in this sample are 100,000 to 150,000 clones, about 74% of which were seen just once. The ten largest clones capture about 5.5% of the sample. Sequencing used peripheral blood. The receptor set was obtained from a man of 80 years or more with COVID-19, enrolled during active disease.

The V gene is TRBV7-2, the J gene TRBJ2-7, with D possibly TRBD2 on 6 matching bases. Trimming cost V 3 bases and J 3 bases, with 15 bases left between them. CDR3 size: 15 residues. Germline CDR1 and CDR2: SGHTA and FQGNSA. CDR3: CASSFSPGVFYEQYF. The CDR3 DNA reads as TGTGCCAGCAGCTTCTCCCCGGGAGTATTCTACGAGCAGTACTTC.

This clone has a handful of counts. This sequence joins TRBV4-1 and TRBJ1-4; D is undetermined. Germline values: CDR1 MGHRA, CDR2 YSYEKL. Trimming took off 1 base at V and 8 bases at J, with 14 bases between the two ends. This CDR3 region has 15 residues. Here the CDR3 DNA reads TGCGCCAGCAGCCAAGGGAGGCAGAAGGGCGAAAAACTGTTTTTT. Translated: CASSQGRQKGEKLFF.

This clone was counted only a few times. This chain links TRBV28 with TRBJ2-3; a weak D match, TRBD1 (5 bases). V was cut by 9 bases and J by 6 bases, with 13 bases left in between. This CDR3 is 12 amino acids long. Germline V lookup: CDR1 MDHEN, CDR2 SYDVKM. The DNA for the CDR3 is TGTGCCAGTTCCGACAGCTTCGATACGCAGTATTTT. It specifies CASSDSFDTQYF.

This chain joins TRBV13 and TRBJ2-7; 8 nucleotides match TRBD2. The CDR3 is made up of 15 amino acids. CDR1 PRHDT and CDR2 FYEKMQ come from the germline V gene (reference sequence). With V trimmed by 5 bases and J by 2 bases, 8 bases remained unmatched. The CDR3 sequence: CASSQAGTRTYEQYF. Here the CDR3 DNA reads TGTGCCAGCAGCCAGGCCGGGACTAGAACCTACGAGCAGTACTTC.

The CDR3 DNA follows: TGTGCCAGTAGTCCCCACGGGACAGGGGTTACCGGCAGCAATCAGCCCCAGCATTTT. Amino acids: CASSPHGTGVTGSNQPQHF. This chain uses TRBV19 with TRBJ1-5; 10 bases agree with TRBD1. V gave up 5 bases and J gave up 1 base; unmatched junction bases: 14. The CDR3 is 19 residues long. CDR1 is LNHDA and CDR2 is SQIVND in the germline V gene (reference sequence).

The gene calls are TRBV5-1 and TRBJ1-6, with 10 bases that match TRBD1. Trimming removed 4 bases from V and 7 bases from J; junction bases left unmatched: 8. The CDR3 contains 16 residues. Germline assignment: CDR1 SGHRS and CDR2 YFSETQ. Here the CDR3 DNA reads TGCGCCAGCAGCCCTGATCGGACAGGGGGGAATTCACCCCTCCACTTT. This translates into CASSPDRTGGNSPLHF.